The sample holds one count of the clone carrying this T cell receptor beta chain. The antigen is undetermined. The record originates from a study of T cell repertoires in cytomegalovirus infection. Study summary: The authors relied on CMV epitopes, both recently identified HLA-C-restricted and well-studied HLA-B-restricted. Both CMV infection and a matching HLA type were indicated by public TCR beta signatures.

TCRdb re-called the reads through MiXCR, storing one row per CDR3 protein. The sample has 250,000 to 400,000 distinct CDR3 sequences; roughly 25% are singletons. Overall study findings and caveats: There were carriers of CMV plus the relevant HLA, and cumulative public TCR beta family frequency identified them. It was HLA-C-restricted CMV-specific TCR beta clonotypes that dominated the response ex vivo.

V was shortened by 7 bases and J by 0 bases, with 8 bases between the two germline ends. The CDR3 is 12 residues long. Germline V CDR1 and CDR2: SQVTM, ANQGSEA. This receptor was taken from a human donor in good health (CMV status not recorded). Some clones in this sample may be carry-over from other donors' samples. Sequenced here: cultured PBMCs, sampled from culture after CMV antigen stimulation. The V call is TRBV29-1, the J call TRBJ2-3, with D unclear. This CDR3 reads CSGRTSTDTQYF. The CDR3 coding sequence is TGCAGCGGCCGGACCAGCACAGATACGCAGTATTTT.